The 31 T cell receptor beta chains below all came from one sample that was sequenced in a study of control samples from healthy donors and cancer patients. This table comes from immunoSEQ multiplex PCR, and its TCRdb copy is limited to in-frame clones, with some not included. Of 130,000 or so clones in the sample, 88% were seen once. The material sequenced was blood. The receptor source for this set is a man aged 45-65 years in good health.

The chain links TRBV5-1 to TRBJ2-7; 7 bases line up with TRBD1. V shed 2 bases and J 0 bases; nucleotides not matched to a gene: 11. The CDR3 contains 17 residues. The germline gives CDR1 SGHRS, CDR2 YFSETQ. The CDR3 nucleotides read TGCGCCAGCAGCTTAGAATTTCAGGGGGATAGCTCCTACGAGCAGTACTTC. Protein sequence: CASSLEFQGDSSYEQYF.

The chain has TRBV14 and TRBJ1-2, with TRBD1 matching over 7 bases. Germline CDR1 and CDR2: SGHDN and FVKESK. This CDR3 spans 15 amino acids. The V segment lost 4 bases and the J segment 4 bases; nucleotides outside the gene matches: 9. The CDR3 protein is CASSRGQPSPYGYTF. The CDR3 DNA follows: TGTGCCAGCAGCCGGGGACAGCCTAGCCCCTATGGCTACACCTTC.

This clone was picked up a small number of times. The J gene is TRBJ1-1, the V gene TRBV11-3; D call uncertain. Germline lookup yields CDR1 SGHNT and CDR2 YENEEA. Trimming cost V 1 base and J 1 base, with 4 bases left between them. The CDR3 runs to 13 residues. CDR3 loop: CASSLGENTEAFF. The DNA for the CDR3 is TGTGCCAGCAGCTTAGGGGAGAACACTGAAGCTTTCTTT.

The chain is built from TRBV6-6 and TRBJ2-7, with 8 bases that match TRBD2. The CDR3 spans 15 residues. Germline V gene lookup returns CDR1 MNHNY and CDR2 SVGAGI (reference sequence). The V and J ends lost 6 bases and 1 base, in that order; junction bases with no gene match: 8. CDR3 amino acids: CASSQVGTSSYEQYF. CDR3 DNA: TGTGCCAGCAGCCAGGTGGGGACTAGTTCCTACGAGCAGTACTTC.

The V call is TRBV5-4, the J call TRBJ2-2; TRBD1 or TRBD2 may be the D gene (5 bases each). The germline V gene encodes CDR1 SGHNT and CDR2 YYREEE (reference sequence). Trimming left V 0 bases short and J 5 bases short, with 14 bases between. This CDR3 has 16 residues. As DNA, the CDR3 is TGTGCCAGCAGCTTGGCCAGGGTAAGGGAGACCGGGGAGCTGTTTTTT. Amino acids: CASSLARVRETGELFF.

This clone was seen a single time. V usage is TRBV7-8 and J usage is TRBJ2-5; no definite D call. Trimming took 2 bases from V and 1 from J, leaving 11 bases between them. Germline V gene data show CDR1 as SGHVS and CDR2 as FQNEAQ. The CDR3 totals 15 residues. Written as DNA, the CDR3 is TGTGCCAGCAGCTTATACGCCGGCATCCAAGAGACCCAGTACTTC. It is translated as CASSLYAGIQETQYF. Combining the CDR3 with reference TRBV7-8 and TRBJ2-5 gives the whole variable domain GAGVSQSPRYKVAKRGQDVALRCDPISGHVSLFWYQQALGQGPEFLTYFQNEAQLDKSGLPSDRFFAERPEGSVSTLKIQRTQQEDSAVYLCASSLYAGIQETQYFGPGTRLLVL.

The J gene is TRBJ2-1, the V gene TRBV3-1 (or the pseudogene TRBV3-2); 14 bases fit TRBD2. The CDR3 sequence is 20 residues long. The germline CDR1 and CDR2 sequences are LGHDT and YNNKEL (reference sequence). V trimming: 4 bases; J trimming: 2 bases; junction bases outside the gene matches: 13. DNA of the CDR3: TGTGCCAGCAGCCGATCCGTAGGACTAGCGGGGGGCAGGGCCTACAATGAGCAGTTCTTC. Encoded protein: CASSRSVGLAGGRAYNEQFF.

V and J are TRBV7-6 and TRBJ2-7; 11 positions match TRBD2. Germline lookup yields CDR1 SGHVS and CDR2 FNYEAQ. The V segment lost 5 bases and the J segment 2 bases; nucleotides outside the gene matches: 5. The CDR3 runs to 15 residues. The CDR3 spells CASSPSGGPPYEQYF. DNA for the CDR3: TGTGCCAGCAGCCCTAGCGGGGGGCCTCCCTACGAGCAGTACTTC. The full variable domain, in which reference TRBV7-6 and TRBJ2-7 provide the parts outside the CDR3, is GAGVSQSPRYKVTKRGQDVALRCDPISGHVSLYWYRQALGQGPEFLTYFNYEAQQDKSGLPNDRFSAERPEGSISTLTIQRTEQRDSAMYRCASSPSGGPPYEQYFGPGTRLTVT.

The gene calls are TRBV5-6 and TRBJ2-7; D ambiguous. The CDR3 sequence is 13 residues long. The germline V gene has CDR1 SGHDT and CDR2 YYEEEE. V lost 0 bases and J lost 6, with 10 bases in between. Here the CDR3 reads CASSLDGGLEQYF. Here the CDR3 DNA reads TGTGCCAGCAGCTTGGACGGCGGCCTCGAGCAGTACTTC.

The chain joins TRBV10-2 to TRBJ1-2, with D unresolved. Trimming left V 9 bases short and J 0 bases short, with 11 bases between. The CDR3 extends over 13 amino acids. Germline V gene lookup returns CDR1 WSHSY and CDR2 SAAADI. For the CDR3, the DNA is TGCGCCAGTCATGACGGTGCTAACTATGGCTACACCTTC. Its translation: CASHDGANYGYTF.

The rearrangement links TRBV29-1 to TRBJ1-2; D is undetermined. The germline CDR1 and CDR2 sequences are SQVTM and ANQGSEA. This CDR3 spans 13 amino acids. Trimming stripped 2 bases from V and 7 bases from J, with 14 bases between. The DNA of the CDR3 is TGCAGCGTTGAAATAACCACTGTCTCTGGCTACACCTTC. Translated, it gives CSVEITTVSGYTF.

The CDR3 spells CARGQGISGNTIYF. The DNA for the CDR3 is TGTGCCAGGGGACAGGGCATCTCTGGAAACACCATATATTTT. This chain links TRBV2 with TRBJ1-3, with 9 bases fitting TRBD1. CDR1 is SNHLY and CDR2 is FYNNEI in the germline V gene. The V gene end was trimmed by 9 bases and the J gene end by 0 bases; junction bases not matched to a gene: 3. The CDR3 consists of 14 residues.

J is TRBJ1-5 and V is TRBV19; D is perhaps TRBD1 (6 bases). The germline V and J ends were trimmed by 6 bases and 0 bases, with 12 bases remaining between them. CDR3 length: 15 residues. Germline CDR1 and CDR2: LNHDA and SQIVND (reference sequence). The CDR3 sequence is CASRDGQISNQPQHF. In DNA, the CDR3 is TGTGCCAGTAGGGACGGACAGATTAGCAATCAGCCCCAGCATTTT.

The V call is TRBV30, the J call TRBJ1-1, with 7 positions matching TRBD1. Germline lookup yields CDR1 GTSNPN and CDR2 SVGIG (reference sequence). The CDR3 loop spans 12 amino acids. V dropped 5 bases and J dropped 1; count of bases not matched to a gene: 1. CDR3 sequence: CAWGDRNTEAFF. The CDR3 DNA reads as TGTGCCTGGGGGGACAGGAACACTGAAGCTTTCTTT.

The chain joins TRBV18 to TRBJ2-5, with a weak D call TRBD2 (5 bases). Germline CDR1 KGHSH, CDR2 LQKENI. The CDR3 has 13 amino acids. V lost 6 bases and J lost 5, with 13 bases in between. CDR3 sequence reads: CASSSGIGETQYF. The CDR3 region has the DNA TGTGCCAGCTCTTCGGGGATAGGGGAGACCCAGTACTTC.

The J gene is TRBJ1-2, the V gene TRBV15; D is unresolved. Per germline, CDR1 LNHNV and CDR2 YYDKDF (reference sequence). This CDR3 contains 12 residues. The V end was cut by 4 bases, the J end by 1 base, with 4 bases between. CDR3 sequence: CATSNGNYGYTF. The CDR3, as DNA: TGTGCCACCAGCAACGGTAACTATGGCTACACCTTC.

The chain couples TRBV6-6 to TRBJ2-7, with D tentatively TRBD2 (7 bases). Germline V gene lookup returns CDR1 MNHNY and CDR2 SVGAGI (reference sequence). V was shortened by 8 bases and J by 4 bases, with 12 bases between the two germline ends. The CDR3 length is 12 residues. The CDR3 sequence: CASLGGVYEQYF. The CDR3 DNA is TGTGCCAGCCTAGGGGGGGTGTACGAGCAGTACTTC.

The V gene is TRBV5-1, the J gene TRBJ1-1; TRBD1 is a possible D gene (6 bases). CDR1 is SGHRS and CDR2 is YFSETQ in the germline V gene. V was shortened by 4 bases and J by 4 bases, with 14 bases between the two germline ends. This CDR3 region has 14 residues. The CDR3 bases are TGCGCCAGCAGCACCACAGGGCAGGGCACTGAAGCTTTCTTT. It yields the protein CASSTTGQGTEAFF.

CDR3 sequence (DNA): TGTGCCAGCAGCTTGGGCTGGGACCGCGTATACGAGCAGTACTTC. Amino acids: CASSLGWDRVYEQYF. V is TRBV5-5 and J is TRBJ2-7, with D tentatively TRBD1 or TRBD2 (5 bases each). Between the trimmed V and J ends, which lost 0 bases and 4 bases, there was a span of 14 bases. This CDR3 spans 15 amino acids. CDR1 is SGHKS and CDR2 is YYEKEE in the germline V gene (reference sequence).

This clone was detected a few times. CDR3 sequence reads: CASSRSLRDRTLHF. The CDR3 region has the DNA TGTGCCAGCAGCCGTTCCCTGAGGGATCGGACCCTCCACTTT. The rearrangement joins TRBV9 to TRBJ1-6; D gene uncertain. Germline lookup yields CDR1 SGDLS and CDR2 YYNGEE. The CDR3 totals 14 residues. The germline V and J ends were trimmed by 4 bases and 14 bases, with 19 bases remaining between them.

V gene TRBV24-1 combines with J gene TRBJ2-7; D gene ambiguous. The CDR3 extends over 13 amino acids. CDR1 is KGHDR, CDR2 SFDVKD, per germline. V lost 5 bases to trimming and J lost 2 bases, with 9 bases between them. The CDR3: CATSGAGTYEQYF. For the CDR3, the DNA is TGTGCCACCAGTGGTGCAGGAACCTACGAGCAGTACTTC.

The chain is built from TRBV5-1 and TRBJ1-2, with D hard to call. CDR1 is SGHRS and CDR2 is YFSETQ in the germline V gene. The V end was cut by 3 bases, the J end by 3 bases, with 9 bases between. This CDR3 spans 13 amino acids. CDR3 loop: CASSSGGYYGYTF. The CDR3 coding sequence is TGCGCCAGCAGCTCAGGAGGGTACTATGGCTACACCTTC.

This rearrangement joins TRBV9 to TRBJ2-3; TRBD2 is a possible D gene (6 bases). From germline, CDR1 is SGDLS and CDR2 YYNGEE. This CDR3 has 15 residues. Trimming pared 0 bases from V and 3 bases from J, leaving 11 bases between. The CDR3, as DNA: TGTGCCAGCAGCGTAGTCGAGGGGAGGACAGATACGCAGTATTTT. Its protein is CASSVVEGRTDTQYF.

The chain has TRBV10-2 and TRBJ2-7; no clear D gene. Per germline, CDR1 WSHSY and CDR2 SAAADI. With 2 bases removed from V and 3 bases from J, the gap between germline ends came to 11 bases. The CDR3 runs 14 residues. The CDR3 nucleotides read TGCGCCAGCAGTGAGGCTCTAAACTACTACGAGCAGTACTTC. It yields the protein CASSEALNYYEQYF.

The gene calls are TRBV19 and TRBJ2-1; D remains unclear. V lost 4 bases and J 5 bases, leaving 6 bases between the germline ends. This CDR3 is 12 amino acids long. Germline CDR1 is LNHDA and CDR2 is SQIVND (reference sequence). The CDR3 DNA reads as TGTGCCAGTAGTACCGTAAACAATGAGCAGTTCTTC. Translation: CASSTVNNEQFF.

The chain has TRBV11-3 and TRBJ2-5, with D unresolved. V lost 4 bases, J lost 2 bases, and 8 bases lay in between. The germline V gene has CDR1 SGHNT and CDR2 YENEEA. The CDR3 runs to 13 residues. CDR3 sequence reads: CASSSLRQETQYF. The CDR3, as DNA: TGTGCCAGCAGCTCCTTGCGGCAAGAGACCCAGTACTTC.

The chain carries TRBV5-1 and TRBJ1-1; no firm D call. Between the trimmed V and J ends, which lost 0 bases and 3 bases, there was a span of 3 bases. Germline V CDR1 and CDR2: SGHRS, YFSETQ. The CDR3 extends over 12 amino acids. CDR3: CASSLVDTEAFF. The CDR3 nucleotides are TGCGCCAGCAGCTTGGTGGACACTGAAGCTTTCTTT.

The V and J genes are TRBV2 and TRBJ1-1; D gene unclear. Germline V lookup: CDR1 SNHLY, CDR2 FYNNEI. The CDR3 consists of 14 residues. Trimming pared 1 base from V and 4 bases from J, leaving 10 bases between. The CDR3, as DNA: TGTGCCAGCAGTGAAGGCGGGGTCGGCACTGAAGCTTTCTTT. It codes for CASSEGGVGTEAFF. Together with reference TRBV2 and TRBJ1-1, the CDR3 gives the full variable domain: EPEVTQTPSHQVTQMGQEVILRCVPISNHLYFYWYRQILGQKVEFLVSFYNNEISEKSEIFDDQFSVERPDGSNFTLKIRSTKLEDSAMYFCASSEGGVGTEAFFGQGTRLTVV.

V is TRBV5-4 and J is TRBJ2-3; TRBD2 aligns across 13 bases. The CDR3 totals 16 residues. The V segment lost 2 bases and the J segment 4 bases; nucleotides outside the gene matches: 4. In germline, CDR1 is SGHNT, CDR2 YYREEE (reference sequence). This CDR3 is CASSFGGTSGADTQYF. The CDR3 region has the DNA TGTGCCAGCAGCTTTGGCGGGACTAGCGGGGCAGATACGCAGTATTTT.

This clone is a singleton in its sample. The rearrangement joins TRBV3-1 (or the pseudogene TRBV3-2) to TRBJ1-1; D gene uncertain. The CDR3 extends over 14 amino acids. Per germline, CDR1 LGHDT and CDR2 YNNKEL (reference sequence). V lost 1 base and J lost 2, with 8 bases in between. CDR3 sequence: CASSQGAENTEAFF. In DNA, the CDR3 is TGTGCCAGCAGCCAAGGAGCCGAAAACACTGAAGCTTTCTTT.

This clone was observed many times. V usage is TRBV9 and J usage is TRBJ1-2, with D hard to call. The V end was cut by 0 bases, the J end by 2 bases, with 14 bases between. There are 16 residues in the CDR3. From germline, CDR1 is SGDLS and CDR2 YYNGEE. CDR3 amino acids: CASSVDPRTENYGYTF. The CDR3 DNA sequence: TGTGCCAGCAGCGTAGATCCGCGGACGGAGAACTATGGCTACACCTTC.